This is a list of T cell receptor beta chains from one sample in a study of T-cell memory formation after mild COVID-19. From the 5' RACE reads, TCRdb called clonotypes with MiXCR, one entry per CDR3 protein. The sample has almost 250,000 distinct CDR3 sequences, about 16% seen once; the top ten hold 2% to 2.5%. What was sequenced was PBMCs or a T cell subset sorted from them (not recorded which). The receptors derive from an adult woman who had mild COVID-19 (a few samples of this study predate the infection). Cell type and time point are not known. Each CDR3 is given with its conserved first and last residue. Each record gives: V gene, D gene, J gene, clone size, CDR3 protein, CDR3 DNA. A D gene is named only where the DNA matches it firmly. Clone size appears in some rows only: once, few, many, or a class for an expanded clone.

v_gene: TRBV7-9
d_gene: .
j_gene: TRBJ2-7
abundance: .
CDR3aa: CASSPWTGPSEQYF
CDR3nt: TGTGCCAGCAGCCCATGGACTGGGCCCAGCGAGCAGTACTTC

v_gene: TRBV5-1
d_gene: .
j_gene: TRBJ2-2
abundance: many
CDR3aa: CASSLASANTGELFF
CDR3nt: TGCGCCAGCAGTTTGGCAAGTGCGAACACCGGGGAGCTGTTTTTT

v_gene: TRBV14
d_gene: .
j_gene: TRBJ2-7
abundance: .
CDR3aa: CASSPTSSRQYF
CDR3nt: TGTGCCAGCAGCCCGACGTCCTCTAGGCAGTACTTC

v_gene: TRBV20-1
d_gene: .
j_gene: TRBJ2-2
abundance: few
CDR3aa: CSASRNTGELFF
CDR3nt: TGCAGTGCTAGTCGTAACACCGGGGAGCTGTTTTTT

v_gene: TRBV7-2
d_gene: .
j_gene: TRBJ1-3
abundance: .
CDR3aa: CASSLGNAGNTIYF
CDR3nt: TGTGCCAGCAGCTTAGGAAATGCCGGAAACACCATATATTTT

v_gene: TRBV20-1
d_gene: TRBD2
j_gene: TRBJ2-1
abundance: few
CDR3aa: CSARDFSGRSNEQFF
CDR3nt: TGCAGTGCTAGAGATTTCAGCGGGAGATCTAATGAGCAGTTCTTC

v_gene: TRBV5-5
d_gene: TRBD1
j_gene: TRBJ2-2
abundance: many
CDR3aa: CASSRDRNTGELFF
CDR3nt: TGTGCCAGCAGCCGGGACAGGAACACCGGGGAGCTGTTTTTT

v_gene: TRBV30
d_gene: .
j_gene: TRBJ2-3
abundance: many
CDR3aa: CAWRWPLGGGSTDTQYF
CDR3nt: TGTGCCTGGAGGTGGCCCTTGGGGGGCGGTAGTACAGATACGCAGTATTTT

v_gene: TRBV5-1
d_gene: .
j_gene: TRBJ2-3
abundance: .
CDR3aa: CASSSRQVQGTQYF
CDR3nt: TGCGCCAGCAGCTCGAGACAGGTTCAGGGTACGCAGTATTTT

v_gene: TRBV6-5
d_gene: TRBD1
j_gene: TRBJ1-1
abundance: few
CDR3aa: CASSNAQGLEAFF
CDR3nt: TGTGCCAGCAGTAATGCACAGGGGCTTGAAGCTTTCTTT

v_gene: TRBV12-3/TRBV12-4
d_gene: TRBD1
j_gene: TRBJ2-1
abundance: many
CDR3aa: CASTYLGTGHNEQFF
CDR3nt: TGTGCCAGCACCTACCTTGGGACAGGCCACAATGAGCAGTTCTTC

v_gene: TRBV2
d_gene: TRBD1
j_gene: TRBJ2-2
abundance: .
CDR3aa: CASSGDRGFGGELFF
CDR3nt: TGTGCCAGCAGTGGCGACAGGGGTTTTGGCGGGGAGCTGTTTTTT

v_gene: TRBV20-1
d_gene: TRBD1
j_gene: TRBJ1-5
abundance: few
CDR3aa: CSARTGGMGNQPQHF
CDR3nt: TGCAGTGCTAGGACAGGGGGTATGGGCAATCAGCCCCAGCATTTT

v_gene: TRBV5-8
d_gene: .
j_gene: TRBJ2-3
abundance: few
CDR3aa: CAGSGDSTDTQYF
CDR3nt: TGTGCCGGGTCTGGGGACAGCACAGATACGCAGTATTTT

v_gene: TRBV12-3/TRBV12-4
d_gene: .
j_gene: TRBJ1-5
abundance: few
CDR3aa: CASSFRQANNQPQHF
CDR3nt: TGTGCCAGCAGTTTTCGGCAGGCTAACAATCAGCCCCAGCATTTT

v_gene: TRBV9
d_gene: TRBD1
j_gene: TRBJ1-6
abundance: many
CDR3aa: CASSPRTGGNNSPLHF
CDR3nt: TGTGCCAGCAGCCCGAGGACAGGGGGAAATAATTCACCCCTCCACTTT

v_gene: TRBV20-1
d_gene: TRBD2
j_gene: TRBJ2-3
abundance: few
CDR3aa: CSASPRLAGVGDTQYF
CDR3nt: TGCAGTGCTAGCCCTCGTTTAGCGGGAGTAGGAGATACGCAGTATTTT

v_gene: TRBV3-1
d_gene: .
j_gene: TRBJ1-3
abundance: .
CDR3aa: CASSQSDSGNTIYF
CDR3nt: TGTGCCAGCAGCCAAAGTGACTCTGGAAACACCATATATTTT

v_gene: TRBV6-6
d_gene: TRBD1
j_gene: TRBJ1-1
abundance: few
CDR3aa: CASIRGGARTEAFF
CDR3nt: TGTGCCAGCATCAGGGGGGGCGCGCGAACTGAAGCTTTCTTT

v_gene: TRBV7-6
d_gene: TRBD2
j_gene: TRBJ2-1
abundance: many
CDR3aa: CASSVKRESNHNEQFF
CDR3nt: TGTGCCAGCAGCGTTAAGCGGGAGAGTAACCACAATGAGCAGTTCTTC

v_gene: TRBV7-3
d_gene: TRBD2
j_gene: TRBJ2-7
abundance: .
CDR3aa: CASSSGLAREQYF
CDR3nt: TGTGCCAGCAGCTCGGGACTAGCACGCGAGCAGTACTTC

v_gene: TRBV10-3
d_gene: .
j_gene: TRBJ2-6
abundance: .
CDR3aa: CAISELLTEPGANVLTF
CDR3nt: TGTGCCATCAGTGAGCTTTTAACAGAGCCTGGGGCCAACGTCCTGACTTTC

v_gene: TRBV3-2
d_gene: .
j_gene: TRBJ2-1
abundance: .
CDR3aa: CASSQDCNEQFF
CDR3nt: TGTGCCAGCAGCCAAGACTGCAATGAGCAGTTCTTC

v_gene: TRBV5-1
d_gene: .
j_gene: TRBJ1-5
abundance: .
CDR3aa: CASSLEGTGQPQHF
CDR3nt: TGCGCCAGCAGCTTGGAGGGTACGGGGCAGCCCCAGCATTTT

v_gene: TRBV12-3/TRBV12-4
d_gene: .
j_gene: TRBJ1-2
abundance: many
CDR3aa: CASSLVGTDYGYTF
CDR3nt: TGTGCCAGCAGCCTGGTAGGCACGGACTATGGCTACACCTTC

v_gene: TRBV4-1
d_gene: .
j_gene: TRBJ2-3
abundance: few
CDR3aa: CASSQDRGRLRVDTQYF
CDR3nt: TGCGCCAGCAGCCAAGATCGGGGGAGACTACGCGTGGATACGCAGTATTTT

v_gene: TRBV5-6
d_gene: .
j_gene: TRBJ2-7
abundance: .
CDR3aa: CASSLFGGSDEQYF
CDR3nt: TGTGCCAGCAGCTTGTTTGGGGGTTCCGACGAGCAGTACTTC

v_gene: TRBV5-1
d_gene: TRBD2
j_gene: TRBJ2-3
abundance: many
CDR3aa: CASSLVTSGGADTQYF
CDR3nt: TGCGCCAGCAGCTTGGTAACTAGCGGGGGGGCAGATACGCAGTATTTT

v_gene: TRBV10-3
d_gene: .
j_gene: TRBJ1-2
abundance: .
CDR3aa: CAIQTGTGGYTF
CDR3nt: TGTGCCATTCAGACCGGGACCGGGGGCTACACCTTC

v_gene: TRBV7-6
d_gene: TRBD2
j_gene: TRBJ2-1
abundance: few
CDR3aa: CASSSWTSGGTGAEQFF
CDR3nt: TGTGCCAGCAGCTCCTGGACTAGCGGGGGAACCGGTGCTGAGCAGTTCTTC

v_gene: TRBV5-1
d_gene: .
j_gene: TRBJ2-1
abundance: .
CDR3aa: CASSLDPGDPNEQFF
CDR3nt: TGCGCCAGCAGCTTGGATCCGGGGGACCCCAATGAGCAGTTCTTC

v_gene: TRBV3-1
d_gene: .
j_gene: TRBJ2-5
abundance: few
CDR3aa: CASSQVRRAVQETQYF
CDR3nt: TGTGCCAGCAGCCAAGTTAGAAGGGCAGTCCAAGAGACCCAGTACTTC

v_gene: TRBV3-1
d_gene: TRBD1
j_gene: TRBJ1-5
abundance: .
CDR3aa: CASSSGQGANQPQHF
CDR3nt: TGTGCCAGCAGCTCCGGGCAGGGGGCGAATCAGCCCCAGCATTTT

v_gene: TRBV12-3/TRBV12-4
d_gene: TRBD1
j_gene: TRBJ2-5
abundance: few
CDR3aa: CASTQRGQGIETQYF
CDR3nt: TGTGCCAGCACCCAAAGGGGACAGGGAATAGAGACCCAGTACTTC

v_gene: TRBV10-3
d_gene: .
j_gene: TRBJ2-7
abundance: few
CDR3aa: CATRQSYEQYF
CDR3nt: TGTGCCACTAGACAGTCCTACGAGCAGTACTTC

v_gene: TRBV7-9
d_gene: .
j_gene: TRBJ1-2
abundance: few
CDR3aa: CASSSEGTGSNYGYTF
CDR3nt: TGTGCCAGCAGCTCGGAAGGGACGGGGTCTAACTATGGCTACACCTTC

v_gene: TRBV5-1
d_gene: TRBD1
j_gene: TRBJ2-7
abundance: many
CDR3aa: CASSLPGTAVPEQYF
CDR3nt: TGCGCCAGCAGCCTACCCGGGACAGCCGTCCCCGAGCAGTACTTC

v_gene: TRBV10-3
d_gene: .
j_gene: TRBJ2-3
abundance: .
CDR3aa: CAIWTSGTDTQYF
CDR3nt: TGTGCCATCTGGACCAGCGGTACAGATACGCAGTATTTT

v_gene: TRBV2
d_gene: .
j_gene: TRBJ1-5
abundance: .
CDR3aa: CASKGFENQPQHF
CDR3nt: TGTGCCAGCAAGGGGTTTGAGAATCAGCCCCAGCATTTT

v_gene: TRBV6-2/TRBV6-3
d_gene: TRBD1
j_gene: TRBJ1-5
abundance: few
CDR3aa: CASSYPRDRRSLNQPQHF
CDR3nt: TGTGCCAGCAGTTACCCCCGGGACAGACGGAGCCTAAATCAGCCCCAGCATTTT

v_gene: TRBV2
d_gene: TRBD2
j_gene: TRBJ2-2
abundance: .
CDR3aa: CASSELAGINTGELFF
CDR3nt: TGTGCCAGCAGTGAATTAGCGGGAATTAACACCGGGGAGCTGTTTTTT

v_gene: TRBV3-1
d_gene: .
j_gene: TRBJ1-2
abundance: few
CDR3aa: CASSQAGEDRTFGYTF
CDR3nt: TGTGCCAGCAGCCAAGCTGGGGAGGACAGAACCTTTGGCTACACCTTC

v_gene: TRBV6-2/TRBV6-3
d_gene: .
j_gene: TRBJ2-7
abundance: few
CDR3aa: CASSFDGYEQYF
CDR3nt: TGTGCCAGCAGTTTTGACGGTTACGAGCAGTACTTC

v_gene: TRBV5-4
d_gene: TRBD1
j_gene: TRBJ2-3
abundance: .
CDR3aa: CASSLDRGRMDTQYF
CDR3nt: TGTGCCAGCAGCTTGGACAGGGGGAGGATGGATACGCAGTATTTT

v_gene: TRBV20-1
d_gene: .
j_gene: TRBJ2-2
abundance: .
CDR3aa: CSAPTTNTGELFF
CDR3nt: TGCAGTGCCCCGACTACTAACACCGGGGAGCTGTTTTTT

v_gene: TRBV9
d_gene: TRBD2
j_gene: TRBJ2-1
abundance: few
CDR3aa: CASSVEAGGNEQFF
CDR3nt: TGTGCCAGCAGCGTTGAAGCGGGAGGTAATGAGCAGTTCTTC

v_gene: TRBV3-1
d_gene: .
j_gene: TRBJ1-2
abundance: few
CDR3aa: CASSQAGHQLLF
CDR3nt: TGTGCCAGCAGCCAAGCGGGACACCAACTCCTCTTC

v_gene: TRBV5-1
d_gene: TRBD1
j_gene: TRBJ1-5
abundance: .
CDR3aa: CASSLLPTGGGNQPQHF
CDR3nt: TGCGCCAGCAGCTTGCTACCTACAGGGGGTGGCAATCAGCCCCAGCATTTT

v_gene: TRBV30
d_gene: TRBD1
j_gene: TRBJ2-5
abundance: once
CDR3aa: CAWIRAGTGEETQYF
CDR3nt: TGTGCCTGGATCCGCGCCGGGACAGGGGAAGAGACCCAGTACTTC

v_gene: TRBV5-1
d_gene: TRBD2
j_gene: TRBJ2-3
abundance: .
CDR3aa: CASSLRGAGGQDTQYF
CDR3nt: TGCGCCAGCAGCCTGAGGGGAGCGGGGGGGCAGGATACGCAGTATTTT

v_gene: TRBV11-2
d_gene: TRBD1
j_gene: TRBJ2-7
abundance: .
CDR3aa: CASSLRGTGVYEQYF
CDR3nt: TGTGCCAGCAGCTTAAGGGGGACAGGGGTCTACGAGCAGTACTTC

v_gene: TRBV7-2
d_gene: TRBD1
j_gene: TRBJ1-6
abundance: .
CDR3aa: CASSLPQRTGANSPLHF
CDR3nt: TGTGCCAGCAGCTTACCACAAAGGACAGGGGCGAATTCACCCCTCCACTTT

v_gene: TRBV4-2
d_gene: .
j_gene: TRBJ2-4
abundance: .
CDR3aa: CASSQDLDAKNIQYF
CDR3nt: TGTGCCAGCAGCCAAGACCTGGATGCCAAAAACATTCAGTACTTC

v_gene: TRBV20-1
d_gene: .
j_gene: TRBJ1-2
abundance: .
CDR3aa: CSARSGGYGYTF
CDR3nt: TGCAGTGCTAGGTCCGGGGGCTATGGCTACACCTTC

v_gene: TRBV20-1
d_gene: TRBD2
j_gene: TRBJ2-5
abundance: .
CDR3aa: CSASPGLAGAGETQYF
CDR3nt: TGCAGTGCTAGCCCCGGACTAGCGGGAGCAGGAGAGACCCAGTACTTC

v_gene: TRBV15
d_gene: .
j_gene: TRBJ1-2
abundance: .
CDR3aa: CATSRTGRGVHF
CDR3nt: TGTGCCACCAGCAGAACGGGACGGGGAGTTCACTTC

v_gene: TRBV20-1
d_gene: .
j_gene: TRBJ2-1
abundance: .
CDR3aa: CSAIGGNEQFF
CDR3nt: TGCAGTGCTATCGGGGGTAATGAGCAGTTCTTC

v_gene: TRBV20-1
d_gene: .
j_gene: TRBJ2-5
abundance: .
CDR3aa: CSAPPGYYTGMETQYF
CDR3nt: TGCAGTGCTCCACCCGGATACTACACGGGGATGGAGACCCAGTACTTC

v_gene: TRBV20-1
d_gene: .
j_gene: TRBJ1-6
abundance: few
CDR3aa: CSARPSSYNSPLHF
CDR3nt: TGCAGTGCTAGACCAAGCTCCTATAATTCACCCCTCCACTTT